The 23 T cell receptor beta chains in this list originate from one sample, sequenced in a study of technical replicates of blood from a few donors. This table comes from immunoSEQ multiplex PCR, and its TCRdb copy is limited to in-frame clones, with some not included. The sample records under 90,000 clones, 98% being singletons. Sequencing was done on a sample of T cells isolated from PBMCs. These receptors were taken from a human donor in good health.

The CDR3 region has the DNA TGTGCCTGGAGTGCCCCAAAACCTTATACTAATGAAGCTTTCTTT. This translates into CAWSAPKPYTNEAFF. This chain links TRBV30 with TRBJ1-1, with no clear D. Trimming removed 1 base from V and 7 bases from J, with 19 bases in between. Germline V gene data show CDR1 as GTSNPN and CDR2 as SVGIG (reference sequence). This CDR3 has 15 amino acids.

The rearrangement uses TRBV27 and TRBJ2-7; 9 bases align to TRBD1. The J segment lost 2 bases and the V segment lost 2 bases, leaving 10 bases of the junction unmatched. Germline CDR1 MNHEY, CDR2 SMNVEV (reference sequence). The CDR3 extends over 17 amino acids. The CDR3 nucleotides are TGTGCCAGCAGTTTAAAGGAACCGGGACAGGGAACCTACGAGCAGTACTTC. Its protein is CASSLKEPGQGTYEQYF.

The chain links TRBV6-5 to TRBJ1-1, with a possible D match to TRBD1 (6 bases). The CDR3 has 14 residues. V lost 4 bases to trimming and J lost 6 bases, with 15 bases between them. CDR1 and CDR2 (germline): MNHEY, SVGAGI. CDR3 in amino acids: CASSLRQVRPEAFF. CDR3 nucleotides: TGTGCCAGCAGTTTACGACAGGTCCGACCTGAAGCTTTCTTT.

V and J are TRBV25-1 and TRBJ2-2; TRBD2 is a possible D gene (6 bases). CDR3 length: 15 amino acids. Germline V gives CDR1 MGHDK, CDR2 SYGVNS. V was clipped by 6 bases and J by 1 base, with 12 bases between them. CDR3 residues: CASRPGAGNTGELFF. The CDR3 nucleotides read TGTGCCAGCAGACCGGGAGCGGGGAACACCGGGGAGCTGTTTTTT.

In DNA, the CDR3 is TGTGCCAGCAGTTGGACAGGGAAAAATGAAAAACTGTTTTTT. Translation gives CASSWTGKNEKLFF. The rearrangement links TRBV6-6 to TRBJ1-4, with 8 positions matching TRBD1. This CDR3 has 14 residues. Germline assignment: CDR1 MNHNY and CDR2 SVGAGI (reference sequence). J was trimmed by 5 bases and V by 4 bases; bases with no gene match: 3.

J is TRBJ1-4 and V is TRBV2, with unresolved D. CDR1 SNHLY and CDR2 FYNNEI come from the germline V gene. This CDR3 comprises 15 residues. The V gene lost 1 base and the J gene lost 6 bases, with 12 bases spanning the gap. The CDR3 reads CASSEGLPWHEKLFF. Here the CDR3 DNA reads TGTGCCAGCAGTGAAGGACTCCCTTGGCATGAAAAACTGTTTTTT.

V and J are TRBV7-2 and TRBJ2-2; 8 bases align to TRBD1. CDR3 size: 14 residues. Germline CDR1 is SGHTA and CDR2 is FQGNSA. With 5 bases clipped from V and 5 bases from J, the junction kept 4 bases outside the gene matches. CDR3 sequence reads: CASSRQGRTGELFF. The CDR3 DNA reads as TGTGCCAGCAGCCGACAGGGGAGGACCGGGGAGCTGTTTTTT.

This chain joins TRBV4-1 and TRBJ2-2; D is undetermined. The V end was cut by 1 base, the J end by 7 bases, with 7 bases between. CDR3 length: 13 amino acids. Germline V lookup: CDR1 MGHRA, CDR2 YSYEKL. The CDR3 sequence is CASSQGGGGELFF. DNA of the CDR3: TGCGCCAGCAGCCAAGGAGGCGGCGGGGAGCTGTTTTTT.

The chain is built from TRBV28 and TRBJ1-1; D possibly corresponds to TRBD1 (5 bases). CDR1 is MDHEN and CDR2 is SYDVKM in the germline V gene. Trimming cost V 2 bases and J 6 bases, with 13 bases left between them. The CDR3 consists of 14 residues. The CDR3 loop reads CASSLRGRVSEAFF. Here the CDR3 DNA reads TGTGCCAGCAGTTTAAGAGGCAGGGTCTCTGAAGCTTTCTTT.

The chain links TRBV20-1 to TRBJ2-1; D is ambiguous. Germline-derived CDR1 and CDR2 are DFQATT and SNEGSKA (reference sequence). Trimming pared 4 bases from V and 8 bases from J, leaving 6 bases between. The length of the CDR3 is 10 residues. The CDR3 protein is CSAIAYEQFF. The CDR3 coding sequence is TGCAGTGCTATCGCGTATGAGCAGTTCTTC.

CDR3 DNA: TGTGCCAGTAGTATTAGTAACTCCGAGCAGTACTTC. Translation: CASSISNSEQYF. The chain has TRBV19 and TRBJ2-7; no definite D call. Trimming pared 3 bases from V and 6 bases from J, leaving 9 bases between. The CDR3 has 12 residues. Germline-derived CDR1 and CDR2 are LNHDA and SQIVND (reference sequence).

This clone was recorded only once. The DNA for the CDR3 is TGTGCCAGCAGAGGCGGATCAGCGAACACCGGGGAGCTGTTTTTT. Its translation is CASRGGSANTGELFF. The rearrangement uses TRBV28 and TRBJ2-2; unclear D gene. In germline, CDR1 is MDHEN, CDR2 SYDVKM. The length of the CDR3 is 15 residues. Trimming took off 6 bases at V and 0 bases at J, with 11 bases between the two ends.

CDR3 bases: TGTGCCAGCAGCTTGGGACAGGGAGTCTACGAGCAGTACTTC. It specifies CASSLGQGVYEQYF. The V and J genes are TRBV5-6 and TRBJ2-7; 7 bases align to TRBD1. Germline V gives CDR1 SGHDT, CDR2 YYEEEE. CDR3 size: 14 residues. With V trimmed by 0 bases and J by 3 bases, 3 bases remained unmatched.

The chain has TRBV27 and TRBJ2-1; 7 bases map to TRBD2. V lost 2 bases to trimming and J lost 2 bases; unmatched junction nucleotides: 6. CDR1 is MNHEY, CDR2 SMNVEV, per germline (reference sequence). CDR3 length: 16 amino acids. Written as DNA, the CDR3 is TGTGCCAGCAGTTTACTGGCGGGAGTGGCCTACAATGAGCAGTTCTTC. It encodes CASSLLAGVAYNEQFF.

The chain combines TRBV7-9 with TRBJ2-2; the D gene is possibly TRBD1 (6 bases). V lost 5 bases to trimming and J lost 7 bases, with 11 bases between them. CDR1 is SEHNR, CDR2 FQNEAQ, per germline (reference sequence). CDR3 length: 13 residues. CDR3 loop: CASSPQGHGELFF. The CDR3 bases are TGTGCCAGCAGCCCCCAGGGGCACGGGGAGCTGTTTTTT. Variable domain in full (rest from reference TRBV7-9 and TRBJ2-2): DTGVSQNPRHKITKRGQNVTFRCDPISEHNRLYWYRQTLGQGPEFLTYFQNEAQLEKSRLLSDRFSAERPKGSFSTLEIQRTEQGDSAMYLCASSPQGHGELFFGEGSRLTVL.

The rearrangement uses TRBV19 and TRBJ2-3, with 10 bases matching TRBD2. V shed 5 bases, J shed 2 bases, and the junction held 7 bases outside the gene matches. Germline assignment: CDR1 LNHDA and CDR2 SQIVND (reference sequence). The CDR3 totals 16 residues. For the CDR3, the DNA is TGTGCCAGTAGTTTCGGACTAGCGGAATACACAGATACGCAGTATTTT. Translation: CASSFGLAEYTDTQYF.

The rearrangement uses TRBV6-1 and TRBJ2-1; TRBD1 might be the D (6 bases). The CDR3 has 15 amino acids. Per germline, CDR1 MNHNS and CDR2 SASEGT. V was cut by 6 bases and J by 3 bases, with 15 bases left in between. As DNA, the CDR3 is TGTGCCAGCAGCGATGAGACAGGATTCTACAATGAGCAGTTCTTC. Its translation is CASSDETGFYNEQFF.

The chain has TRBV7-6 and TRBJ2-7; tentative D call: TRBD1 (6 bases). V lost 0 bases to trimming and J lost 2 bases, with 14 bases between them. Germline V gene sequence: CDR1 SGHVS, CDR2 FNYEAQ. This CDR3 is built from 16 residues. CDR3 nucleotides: TGTGCCAGCAGCTTAGCCAGGGGAGACATCCCCTACGAGCAGTACTTC. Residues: CASSLARGDIPYEQYF. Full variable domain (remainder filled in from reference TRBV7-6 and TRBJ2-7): GAGVSQSPRYKVTKRGQDVALRCDPISGHVSLYWYRQALGQGPEFLTYFNYEAQQDKSGLPNDRFSAERPEGSISTLTIQRTEQRDSAMYRCASSLARGDIPYEQYFGPGTRLTVT.

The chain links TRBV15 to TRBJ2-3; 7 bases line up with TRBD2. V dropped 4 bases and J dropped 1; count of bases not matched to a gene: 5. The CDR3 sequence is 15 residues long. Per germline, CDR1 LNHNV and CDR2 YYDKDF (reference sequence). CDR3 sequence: CATSTRGVGTDTQYF. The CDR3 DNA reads TGTGCCACCAGCACACGGGGGGTTGGCACAGATACGCAGTATTTT.

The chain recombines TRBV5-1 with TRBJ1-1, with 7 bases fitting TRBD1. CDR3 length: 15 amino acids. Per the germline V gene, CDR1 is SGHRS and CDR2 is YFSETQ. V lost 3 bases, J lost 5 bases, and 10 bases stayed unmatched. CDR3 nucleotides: TGCGCCAGCAGCTCTAACAGGGGAGGTGGAACTGAAGCTTTCTTT. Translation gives CASSSNRGGGTEAFF.

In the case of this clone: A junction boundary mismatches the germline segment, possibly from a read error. CDR3 DNA: TGTGCCAGCAGGGAAGACAGGGCCCTAGGAGAGACCCAGTACTTC. Protein sequence: CASREDRALGETQYF. This chain joins TRBV2 and TRBJ2-5, with 7 nucleotides matching TRBD1. CDR3 length: 15 residues. Germline CDR1 SNHLY, CDR2 FYNNEI.

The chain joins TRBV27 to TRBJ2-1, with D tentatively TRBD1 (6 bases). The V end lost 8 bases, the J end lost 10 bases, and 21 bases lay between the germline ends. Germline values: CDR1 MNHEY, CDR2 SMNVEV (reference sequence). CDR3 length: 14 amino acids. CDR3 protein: CASARGGGAGEQFF. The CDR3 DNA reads TGTGCCAGCGCCCGAGGGGGTGGGGCAGGGGAGCAGTTCTTC.

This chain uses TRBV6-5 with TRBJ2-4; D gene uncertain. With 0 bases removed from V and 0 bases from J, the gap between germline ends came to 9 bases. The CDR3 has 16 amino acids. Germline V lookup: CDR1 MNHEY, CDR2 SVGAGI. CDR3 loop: CASSYSLALAKNIQYF. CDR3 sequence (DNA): TGTGCCAGCAGTTACTCGTTAGCTCTAGCCAAAAACATTCAGTACTTC.